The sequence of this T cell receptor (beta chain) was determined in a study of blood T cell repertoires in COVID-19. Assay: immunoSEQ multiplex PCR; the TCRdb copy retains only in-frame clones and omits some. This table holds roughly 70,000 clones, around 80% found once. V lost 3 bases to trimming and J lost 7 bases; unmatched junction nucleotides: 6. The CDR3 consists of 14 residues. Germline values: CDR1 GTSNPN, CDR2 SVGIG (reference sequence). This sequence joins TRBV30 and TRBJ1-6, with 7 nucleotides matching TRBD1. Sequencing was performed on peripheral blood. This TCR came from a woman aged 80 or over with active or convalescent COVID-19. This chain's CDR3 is CAWSAGTANSPLHF. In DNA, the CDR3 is TGTGCCTGGAGCGCCGGGACAGCAAATTCACCCCTCCACTTT.